The clone carrying this T cell receptor beta chain was detected only a few times. Its antigen remains unknown. The collection from each donor was one heparinised blood draw averaging roughly 100 mL. A CD45RO/CCR7/CD25/CD127/CD95/CD27 panel sorted naive, central memory, regulatory and stem cell-like memory CD4+ cells. The CDR3 loop spans 15 amino acids. Per the germline V gene, CDR1 is SGHTA and CDR2 is FQGNSA. Trimming shortened V by 2 bases and J by 5 bases, and 15 bases separated the two germline ends. Expressed TCRB transcripts got sequenced, as all isolated RNA was reverse transcribed. Regulatory, naive and central memory T cell samples averaged roughly 4 million reads. Using immunoSEQ multiplex PCR, the repertoire was profiled, and TCRdb retains in-frame clones only, with some absent. The repertoire holds almost 350,000 clones, roughly a tenth seen once, with 1% in the top ten. This sample was taken from a study of beta chain features in type 1 diabetes.

Notes on the study in general: In every one of the four CD4+ subsets, TCRB CDR3s were moderately but significantly shorter in Type 1 diabetes patients. For type 1 diabetes patients, VDJ junctions showed fewer insertions and more deletions.

The sample comprised central memory CD4+ T cells from blood. The receptor comes from a man aged 25-45 years with type 1 diabetes. The chain couples TRBV7-2 to TRBJ2-5, with D perhaps matching TRBD1 or TRBD2 (5 bases each). As DNA, the CDR3 is TGTGCCAGCAGCTTAAAGGGGCGGGCCGGGGAGACCCAGTACTTC. Residues: CASSLKGRAGETQYF.